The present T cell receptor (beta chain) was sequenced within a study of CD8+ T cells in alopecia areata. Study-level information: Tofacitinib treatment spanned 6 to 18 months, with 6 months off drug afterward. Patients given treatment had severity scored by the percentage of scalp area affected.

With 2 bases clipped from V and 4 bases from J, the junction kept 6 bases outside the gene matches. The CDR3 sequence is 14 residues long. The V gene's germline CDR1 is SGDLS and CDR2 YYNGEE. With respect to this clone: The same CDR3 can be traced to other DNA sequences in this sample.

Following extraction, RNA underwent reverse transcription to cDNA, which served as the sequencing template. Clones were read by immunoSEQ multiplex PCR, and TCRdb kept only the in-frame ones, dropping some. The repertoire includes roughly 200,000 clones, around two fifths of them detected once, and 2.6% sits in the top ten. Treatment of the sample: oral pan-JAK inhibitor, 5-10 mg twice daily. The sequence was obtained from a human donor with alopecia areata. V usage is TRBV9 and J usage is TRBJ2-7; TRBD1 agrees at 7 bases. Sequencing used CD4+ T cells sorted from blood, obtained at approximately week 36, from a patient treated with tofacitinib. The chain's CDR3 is CASSVSGTEYEQYF. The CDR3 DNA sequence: TGTGCCAGCAGCGTTTCCGGGACAGAGTACGAGCAGTACTTC.